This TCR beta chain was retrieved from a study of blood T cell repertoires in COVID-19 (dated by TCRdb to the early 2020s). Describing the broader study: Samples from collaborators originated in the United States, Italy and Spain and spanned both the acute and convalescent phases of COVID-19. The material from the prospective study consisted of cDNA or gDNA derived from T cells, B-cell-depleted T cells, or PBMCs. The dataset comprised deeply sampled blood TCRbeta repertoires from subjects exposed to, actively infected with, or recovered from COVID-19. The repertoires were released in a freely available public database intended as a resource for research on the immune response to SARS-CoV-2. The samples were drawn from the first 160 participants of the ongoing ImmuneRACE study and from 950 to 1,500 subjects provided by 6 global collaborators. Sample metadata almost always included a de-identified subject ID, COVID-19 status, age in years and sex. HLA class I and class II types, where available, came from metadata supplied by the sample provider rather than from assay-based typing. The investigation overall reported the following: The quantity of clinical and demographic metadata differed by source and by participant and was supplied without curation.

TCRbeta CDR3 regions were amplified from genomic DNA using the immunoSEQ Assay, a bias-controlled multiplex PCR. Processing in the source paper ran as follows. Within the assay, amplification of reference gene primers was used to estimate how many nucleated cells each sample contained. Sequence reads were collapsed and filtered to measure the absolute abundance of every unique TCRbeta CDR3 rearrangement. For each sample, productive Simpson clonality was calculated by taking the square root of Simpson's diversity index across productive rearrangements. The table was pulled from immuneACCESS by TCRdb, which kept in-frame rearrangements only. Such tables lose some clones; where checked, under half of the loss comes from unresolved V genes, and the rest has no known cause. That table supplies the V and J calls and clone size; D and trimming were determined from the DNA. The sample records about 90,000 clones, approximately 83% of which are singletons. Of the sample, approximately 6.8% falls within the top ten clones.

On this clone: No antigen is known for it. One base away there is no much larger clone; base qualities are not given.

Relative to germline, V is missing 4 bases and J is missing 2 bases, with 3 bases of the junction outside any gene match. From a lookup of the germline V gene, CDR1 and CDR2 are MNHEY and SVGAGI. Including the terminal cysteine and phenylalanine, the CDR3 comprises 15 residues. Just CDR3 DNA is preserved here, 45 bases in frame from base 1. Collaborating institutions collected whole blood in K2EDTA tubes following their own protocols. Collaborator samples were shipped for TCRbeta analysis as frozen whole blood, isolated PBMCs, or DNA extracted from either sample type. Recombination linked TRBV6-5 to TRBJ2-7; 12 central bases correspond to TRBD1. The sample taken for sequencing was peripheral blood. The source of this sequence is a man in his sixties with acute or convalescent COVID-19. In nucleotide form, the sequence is TGTGCCAGCAGTTTCCGGGACAGGGGGCCCTACGAGCAGTACTTC. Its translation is CASSFRDRGPYEQYF.